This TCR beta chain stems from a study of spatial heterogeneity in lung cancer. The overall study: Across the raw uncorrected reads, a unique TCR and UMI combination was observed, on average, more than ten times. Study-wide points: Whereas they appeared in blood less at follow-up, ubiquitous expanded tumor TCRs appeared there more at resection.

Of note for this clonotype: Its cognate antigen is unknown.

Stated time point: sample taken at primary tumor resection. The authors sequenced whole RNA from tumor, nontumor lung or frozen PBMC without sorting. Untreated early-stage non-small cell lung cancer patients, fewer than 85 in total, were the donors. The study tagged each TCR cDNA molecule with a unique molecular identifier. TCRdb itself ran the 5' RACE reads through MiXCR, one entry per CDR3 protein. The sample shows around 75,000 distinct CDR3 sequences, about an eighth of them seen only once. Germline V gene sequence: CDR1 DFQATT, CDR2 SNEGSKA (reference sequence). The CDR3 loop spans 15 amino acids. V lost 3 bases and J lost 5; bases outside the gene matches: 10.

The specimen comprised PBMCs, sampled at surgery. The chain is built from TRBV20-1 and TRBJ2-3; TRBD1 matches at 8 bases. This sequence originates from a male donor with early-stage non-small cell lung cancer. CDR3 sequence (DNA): TGCAGTGCTAGGGACAGGGCGCTGCACAAAGATACGCAGTATTTT. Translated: CSARDRALHKDTQYF.